What follows are 20 T cell receptor beta chains derived from one specimen sequenced in a study of T cell responses to AZD1222 COVID-19 vaccine. Sequencing was performed with immunoSEQ multiplex PCR; in TCRdb, only in-frame clones are kept and a portion is missing. Here the sample spans some 120,000 clones, more than 85% being singletons. The sample was peripheral blood, taken on day 0 of AZD1222 vaccination. The receptors come from an adult in good health.

CDR3: CASSPRWTSGTDTQYF. CDR3 in DNA: TGTGCCAGCAGCCCCCGATGGACTAGCGGCACAGATACGCAGTATTTT. The chain carries TRBV7-9 and TRBJ2-3; 9 positions agree with TRBD2. Trimming cost V 5 bases and J 1 base; bases outside gene matches: 7. The CDR3 covers 16 residues. CDR1 is SEHNR, CDR2 FQNEAQ, per germline (reference sequence).

The chain uses TRBV6-2 or TRBV6-3 and TRBJ2-7; D gene unclear. The germline V gene has CDR1 MNHEY and CDR2 SVGEGT. Trimming cost V 0 bases and J 5 bases, with 8 bases left between them. The CDR3 extends over 13 amino acids. The CDR3 loop reads CASSYSGLHEQYF. CDR3 sequence (DNA): TGTGCCAGCAGTTACTCGGGGTTACACGAGCAGTACTTC.

The gene calls are TRBV6-5 and TRBJ1-1; D is undetermined. Germline V gene data show CDR1 as MNHEY and CDR2 as SVGAGI. The CDR3 runs to 11 residues. Between the trimmed V and J ends, which lost 8 bases and 7 bases, there was a span of 11 bases. CDR3 region: CASSNPSEAFF. DNA for the CDR3: TGTGCCAGCTCGAACCCCAGTGAAGCTTTCTTT.

The rearrangement uses TRBV5-1 and TRBJ2-5; TRBD1 matches at 7 bases. The germline gives CDR1 SGHRS, CDR2 YFSETQ. This CDR3 region has 15 residues. J was trimmed by 2 bases and V by 4 bases; bases with no gene match: 8. Here the CDR3 reads CASSVLPGQQETQYF. In DNA form, the CDR3 reads TGCGCCAGCAGCGTGTTACCGGGACAGCAAGAGACCCAGTACTTC.

The chain uses TRBV5-1 and TRBJ1-3; TRBD1 aligns across 7 bases. V trimming: 3 bases; J trimming: 4 bases; junction bases outside the gene matches: 7. CDR3 length: 15 residues. The germline V gene encodes CDR1 SGHRS and CDR2 YFSETQ. This chain's CDR3 is CASSSQTGTGNTIYF. The DNA for the CDR3 is TGCGCCAGCAGCTCTCAGACAGGGACAGGAAACACCATATATTTT.

This clone was seen only once. The chain employs TRBV5-6 and TRBJ1-2; the match to TRBD1 covers 7 bases. Germline CDR1 is SGHDT and CDR2 is YYEEEE. V lost 4 bases to trimming and J lost 1 base; unmatched junction nucleotides: 10. CDR3 length equals 16 residues. CDR3 sequence (DNA): TGTGCCAGCAGCGTTCTCGGGACAGATATTAACTATGGCTACACCTTC. This gives the protein CASSVLGTDINYGYTF.

This clone has just one count. For the CDR3, the DNA is TGTGCCAGCAGCACTGTGGACAGGGGAAATAATCAGCCCCAGCATTTT. Protein: CASSTVDRGNNQPQHF. This chain links TRBV21-1 with TRBJ1-5; the table's D call, TRBD1, has no DNA check behind it. TRBV21-1 is a documented pseudogene. This CDR3 is 16 amino acids long.

The genes are TRBV5-5 and TRBJ1-6; D perhaps matches TRBD1 (6 bases). CDR3 length: 14 residues. The V end was cut by 6 bases, the J end by 5 bases, with 12 bases between. Germline values: CDR1 SGHKS, CDR2 YYEKEE (reference sequence). The CDR3 sequence: CASTTGTDNSPLHF. Here the CDR3 DNA reads TGTGCCAGCACCACAGGGACTGATAATTCACCCCTCCACTTT.

The chain uses TRBV3-1 (or the pseudogene TRBV3-2) and TRBJ2-7; a weak D match, TRBD2 (6 bases). V was shortened by 1 base and J by 3 bases, with 13 bases between the two germline ends. This CDR3 has 15 amino acids. CDR1 LGHDT and CDR2 YNNKEL come from the germline V gene (reference sequence). The CDR3: CASSQVRRGGYEQYF. The CDR3 DNA is TGTGCCAGCAGCCAAGTCCGGCGGGGAGGCTACGAGCAGTACTTC.

This clone was seen a few times. The V gene is TRBV29-1, the J gene TRBJ1-2; 7 bases are shared with TRBD1. This CDR3 has 15 residues. V lost 3 bases to trimming and J lost 5 bases; unmatched junction nucleotides: 12. CDR1 is SQVTM and CDR2 is ANQGSEA in the germline V gene. The CDR3 spells CSVEPLDRVGYGYTF. The CDR3 coding sequence is TGCAGCGTTGAGCCCCTAGACAGGGTTGGATATGGCTACACCTTC.

Only one count was recorded for this clone. J is TRBJ2-4 and V is TRBV27; possible D gene TRBD2, 6 bases. The CDR3 covers 16 residues. The germline V gene has CDR1 MNHEY and CDR2 SMNVEV (reference sequence). V lost 6 bases, J lost 0 bases, and 15 bases lay in between. The DNA for the CDR3 is TGTGCCAGCAGCCCTGCGGGGCCACTAGCCAAAAACATTCAGTACTTC. Protein: CASSPAGPLAKNIQYF.

The chain carries TRBV10-3 and TRBJ1-2, with D maybe TRBD1 (5 bases). CDR3 length: 15 amino acids. Trimming removed 2 bases from V and 0 bases from J, with 10 bases in between. Per the germline V gene, CDR1 is ENHRY and CDR2 is SYGVKD. In nucleotides, the CDR3 is TGTGCCATCAGTGAGATCCCGACAGCTAACTATGGCTACACCTTC. Residues: CAISEIPTANYGYTF.

The V and J genes are TRBV5-1 and TRBJ2-3; D is unclear. With 1 base removed from V and 6 bases from J, the gap between germline ends came to 6 bases. The CDR3 contains 12 residues. Germline loops: CDR1 SGHRS, CDR2 YFSETQ. The CDR3 spells CASSLIGDTQYF. CDR3 DNA sequence: TGCGCCAGCAGCTTGATCGGGGATACGCAGTATTTT.

The chain uses TRBV10-1 and TRBJ2-6; D not certain. Trimming pared 2 bases from V and 3 bases from J, leaving 8 bases between. The CDR3 is 15 amino acids. Looked up from germline, CDR1 is WNHNN and CDR2 is SYGVQD (reference sequence). The CDR3 protein is CASSESGNGANVLTF. The CDR3 coding sequence is TGCGCCAGCAGTGAGAGTGGTAATGGGGCCAACGTCCTGACTTTC.

In regard to this clone: The same CDR3 is also encoded by other DNA sequences in this sample. The chain carries TRBV29-1 and TRBJ2-3; D unclear. Trimming took off 4 bases at V and 2 bases at J, with 4 bases between the two ends. Per germline, CDR1 SQVTM and CDR2 ANQGSEA. This CDR3 is built from 11 residues. The CDR3 DNA sequence: TGCAGCGTTGGAGACACAGATACGCAGTATTTT. This sequence encodes CSVGDTDTQYF.

This chain joins TRBV27 and TRBJ2-6; tentatively, D is TRBD2 (6 bases). V lost 0 bases to trimming and J lost 4 bases, with 10 bases between them. Germline CDR1 is MNHEY and CDR2 is SMNVEV (reference sequence). The CDR3 extends over 16 amino acids. CDR3 residues: CASSLSRAGGANVLTF. The CDR3 nucleotides are TGTGCCAGCAGTTTATCGCGGGCGGGAGGGGCCAACGTCCTGACTTTC.

The chain carries TRBV7-2 and TRBJ2-3, with D perhaps matching TRBD2 (6 bases). The CDR3 runs to 14 residues. Trimming stripped 4 bases from V and 7 bases from J, with 15 bases between. Germline V lookup: CDR1 SGHTA, CDR2 FQGNSA. The CDR3 region is CASSSPTGVHTQYF. CDR3 nucleotides: TGTGCCAGCAGCTCCCCAACGGGAGTACATACGCAGTATTTT.

The count of this clone is one. Other nucleotide sequences in the sample specify the same CDR3. This chain joins TRBV10-3 and TRBJ1-2; D perhaps matches TRBD1 (5 bases). V was trimmed by 3 bases and J by 2 bases, leaving 10 bases between them. Germline loops: CDR1 ENHRY, CDR2 SYGVKD. The length of the CDR3 is 14 residues. The CDR3 region has the DNA TGTGCCATCAGTGACTTAGGACACAACTATGGCTACACCTTC. Amino acids: CAISDLGHNYGYTF.

J is TRBJ2-2 and V is TRBV5-8; 8 bases line up with TRBD2. The CDR3 spans 14 residues. Looked up from germline, CDR1 is SGHTS and CDR2 is YDEGEE. Trimming cost V 2 bases and J 6 bases; bases outside gene matches: 3. Here the CDR3 DNA reads TGTGCCAGCAGCTTCGGAGCGGGAGCCGGGGAGCTGTTTTTT. Translated: CASSFGAGAGELFF.

The rearrangement links TRBV7-2 to TRBJ1-6; D not resolved. The CDR3 extends over 11 amino acids. V lost 3 bases and J lost 9, with 3 bases in between. Per the germline V gene, CDR1 is SGHTA and CDR2 is FQGNSA. Here the CDR3 DNA reads TGTGCCAGCAGCTTTCGTTCACCCCTCCACTTT. Translating gives CASSFRSPLHF.